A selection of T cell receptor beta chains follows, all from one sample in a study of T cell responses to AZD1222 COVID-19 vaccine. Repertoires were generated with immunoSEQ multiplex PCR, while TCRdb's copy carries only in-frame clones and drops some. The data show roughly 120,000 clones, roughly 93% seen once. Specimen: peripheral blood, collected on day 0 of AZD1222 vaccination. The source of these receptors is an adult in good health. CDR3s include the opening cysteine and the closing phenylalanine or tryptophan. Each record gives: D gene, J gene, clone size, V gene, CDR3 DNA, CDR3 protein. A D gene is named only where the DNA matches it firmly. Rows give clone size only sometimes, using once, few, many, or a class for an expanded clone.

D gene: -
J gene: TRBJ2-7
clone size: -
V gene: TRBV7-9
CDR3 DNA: TGTGCCAGCAGCTTAGAGCGTGAGGGGCAGTACTTC
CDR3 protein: CASSLEREGQYF

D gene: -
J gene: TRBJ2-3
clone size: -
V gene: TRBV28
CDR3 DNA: TGTGCCAGCAGTTTTAGCCCACATACAGATACGCAGTATTTT
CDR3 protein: CASSFSPHTDTQYF

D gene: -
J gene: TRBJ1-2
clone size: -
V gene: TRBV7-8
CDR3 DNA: TGTGCCAGCAGCTTATTAGCCCCAGGGATAAACTATGGCTACACCTTC
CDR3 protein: CASSLLAPGINYGYTF

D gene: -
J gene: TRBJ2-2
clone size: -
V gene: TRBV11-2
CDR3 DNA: TGTGCCAGCAGCCCATCCGGCCCCCCAGGGTTGAACACCGGGGAGCTGTTTTTT
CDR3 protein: CASSPSGPPGLNTGELFF

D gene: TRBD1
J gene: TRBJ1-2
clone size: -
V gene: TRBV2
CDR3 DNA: TGTGCCAGCACCTACGGGACAGGTCCCTATGGCTACACCTTC
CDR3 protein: CASTYGTGPYGYTF

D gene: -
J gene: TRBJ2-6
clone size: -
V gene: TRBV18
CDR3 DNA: TGTGCCAGCTCACCAGGCGGGAAGGGCCCTTCTGGGGCCAACGTCCTGACTTTC
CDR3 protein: CASSPGGKGPSGANVLTF

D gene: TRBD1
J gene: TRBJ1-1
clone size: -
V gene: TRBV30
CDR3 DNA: TGTGCCTGGAAGCCTTGGACAGGTTCCACTGAAGCTTTCTTT
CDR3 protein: CAWKPWTGSTEAFF

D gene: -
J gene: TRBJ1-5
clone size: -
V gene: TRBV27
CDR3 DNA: TGTGCCAGCAACCCCTCAGGAGGGGGAATGGCGCAGCCCCAGCATTTT
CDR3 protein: CASNPSGGGMAQPQHF

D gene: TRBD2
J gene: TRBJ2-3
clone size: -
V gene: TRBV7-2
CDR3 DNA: TGTGCCAGCAGCTCTCTGCGGGAGTTGGGCACAGATACGCAGTATTTT
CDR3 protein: CASSSLRELGTDTQYF

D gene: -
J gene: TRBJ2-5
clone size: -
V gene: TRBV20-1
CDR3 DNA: TGCAGTGCTAGTGGGGAGACCCAGTACTTC
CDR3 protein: CSASGETQYF

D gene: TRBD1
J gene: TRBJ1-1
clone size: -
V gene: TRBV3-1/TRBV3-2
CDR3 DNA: TGTGCCAGCACCACATACGGGACAGGGGCCACTGAAGCTTTCTTT
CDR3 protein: CASTTYGTGATEAFF

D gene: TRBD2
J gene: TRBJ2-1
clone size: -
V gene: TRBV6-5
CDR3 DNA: TGTGCCAGCATGCGTGGCCTAGCGGGTAACAATGAGCAGTTCTTC
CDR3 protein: CASMRGLAGNNEQFF

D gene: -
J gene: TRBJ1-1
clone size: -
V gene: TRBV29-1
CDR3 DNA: TGCAGCACCAAAGGGGGTACTGAAGCTTTCTTT
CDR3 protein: CSTKGGTEAFF

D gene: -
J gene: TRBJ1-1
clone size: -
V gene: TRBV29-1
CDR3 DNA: TGCAGCGTTGTTCGGGGGGTAGCTTTCTTT
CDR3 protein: CSVVRGVAFF

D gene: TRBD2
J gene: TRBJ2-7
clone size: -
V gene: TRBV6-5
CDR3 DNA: TGTGCCAGCGGCGGGAGGGCTGGGGAGCAGTACTTC
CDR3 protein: CASGGRAGEQYF

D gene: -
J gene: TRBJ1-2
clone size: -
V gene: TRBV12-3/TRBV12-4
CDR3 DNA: TGTGCCAGCAGTTTAGAGGGTAAGGGCTACACCTTC
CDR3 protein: CASSLEGKGYTF

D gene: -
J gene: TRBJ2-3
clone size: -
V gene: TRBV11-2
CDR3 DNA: TGTGCCAGCAGCTCGCCGGGACCCTACACAGATACGCAGTATTTT
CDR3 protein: CASSSPGPYTDTQYF

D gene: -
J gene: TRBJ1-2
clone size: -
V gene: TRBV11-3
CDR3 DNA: TGTGCCAGCACCAGGGGCGGCTACACCTTC
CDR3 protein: CASTRGGYTF

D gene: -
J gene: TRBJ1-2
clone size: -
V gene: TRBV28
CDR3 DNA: TGTGCCAGCAGTTTCAATGGCTACACCTTC
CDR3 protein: CASSFNGYTF

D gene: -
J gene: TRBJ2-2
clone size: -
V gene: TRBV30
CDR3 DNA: TGTGCCTGGAGTGTGGCGGCCAGGGTGACCGGGGAGCTGTTTTTT
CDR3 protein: CAWSVAARVTGELFF

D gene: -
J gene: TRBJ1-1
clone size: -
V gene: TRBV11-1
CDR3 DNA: TGTGCCAGCAGCTTGATTACCGGGACGGCTAACACTGAAGCTTTCTTT
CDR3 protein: CASSLITGTANTEAFF

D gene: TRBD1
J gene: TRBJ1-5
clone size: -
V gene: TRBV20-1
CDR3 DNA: TGCAGTGCTAGTGGGACAGGGAGCAATCAGCCCCAGCATTTT
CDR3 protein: CSASGTGSNQPQHF

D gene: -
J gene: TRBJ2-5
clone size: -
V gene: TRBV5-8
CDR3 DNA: TGTGCCAGCAGCCCCGGGACCTTAGAGACCCAGTACTTC
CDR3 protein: CASSPGTLETQYF

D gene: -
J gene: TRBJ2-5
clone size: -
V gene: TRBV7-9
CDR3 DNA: TGTGCCAGCAGCCAGGGGACGGGGAGCGGACCTCAAGAGACCCAGTACTTC
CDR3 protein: CASSQGTGSGPQETQYF

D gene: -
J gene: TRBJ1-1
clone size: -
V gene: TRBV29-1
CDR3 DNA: TGCAGCGTTAGACAGACGAACACTGAAGCTTTCTTT
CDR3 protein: CSVRQTNTEAFF

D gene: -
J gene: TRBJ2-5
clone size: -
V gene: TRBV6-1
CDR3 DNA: TGTGCCAGCAGTGACCCTAGGCGCGGCGCCCAAGAGACCCAGTACTTC
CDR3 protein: CASSDPRRGAQETQYF

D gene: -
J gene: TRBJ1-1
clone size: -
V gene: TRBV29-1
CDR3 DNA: TGCAGCGTCGTGACGGGCCCTAGGGACACTGAAGCTTTCTTT
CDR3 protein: CSVVTGPRDTEAFF

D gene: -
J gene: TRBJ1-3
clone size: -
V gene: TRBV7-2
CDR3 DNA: TGTGCCAGCAGCTTATCACAAAGTTGGAACACCATATATTTT
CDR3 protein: CASSLSQSWNTIYF

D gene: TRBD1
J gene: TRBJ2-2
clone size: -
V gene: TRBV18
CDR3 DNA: TGTGCCAGCTCACCTCCGAACAGGGGCTTGGTTTCCGGGGAGCTGTTTTTT
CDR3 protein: CASSPPNRGLVSGELFF

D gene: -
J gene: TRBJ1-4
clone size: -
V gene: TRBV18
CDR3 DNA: TGTGCCAGCTCTACTGCAACTAATGAAAAACTGTTTTTT
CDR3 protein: CASSTATNEKLFF

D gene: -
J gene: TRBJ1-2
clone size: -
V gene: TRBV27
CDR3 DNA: TGTGCCAGCAGTTTAGGGCGGGGAGACTATGGCTACACCTTC
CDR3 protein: CASSLGRGDYGYTF

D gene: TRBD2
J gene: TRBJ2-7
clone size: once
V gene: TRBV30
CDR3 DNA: TGTGCCTGGAGTTTCCGGACTAGCGGCGGCCAAAGCTCCTACGAGCAGTACTTC
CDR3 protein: CAWSFRTSGGQSSYEQYF

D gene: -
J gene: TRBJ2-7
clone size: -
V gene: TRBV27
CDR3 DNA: TGTGCCACCCGGCGTACCGGGGGCGAGCAGTACTTC
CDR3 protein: CATRRTGGEQYF

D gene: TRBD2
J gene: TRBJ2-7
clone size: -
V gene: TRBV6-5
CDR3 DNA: TGTGCCAGCAGTTACGGGAGGGGTTCCTACGAGCAGTACTTC
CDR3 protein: CASSYGRGSYEQYF

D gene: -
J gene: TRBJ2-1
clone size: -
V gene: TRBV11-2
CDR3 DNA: TGTGCCAGCAGCCCCCTCCAGGGTAGGGAGCAGTTCTTC
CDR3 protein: CASSPLQGREQFF

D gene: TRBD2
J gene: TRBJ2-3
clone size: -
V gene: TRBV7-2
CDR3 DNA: TGTGCCAGCAGCTTAGACCCGGGACTACGGGCAGATACGCAGTATTTT
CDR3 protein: CASSLDPGLRADTQYF

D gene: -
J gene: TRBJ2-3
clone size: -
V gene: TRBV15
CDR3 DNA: TGTGCCACCAGCAGGGGATCCATGGACACAGATACGCAGTATTTT
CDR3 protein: CATSRGSMDTDTQYF

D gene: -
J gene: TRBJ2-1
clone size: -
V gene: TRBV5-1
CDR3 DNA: TGCGCCAGCAGCTTGCAGGATGAGCAGTTCTTC
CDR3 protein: CASSLQDEQFF

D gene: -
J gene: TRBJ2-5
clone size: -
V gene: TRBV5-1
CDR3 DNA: TGCGCCAGCAGCTTGGCTTTATATGAGACCCAGTACTTC
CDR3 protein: CASSLALYETQYF

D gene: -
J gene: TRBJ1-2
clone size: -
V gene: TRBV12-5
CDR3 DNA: TGTGCTAGTGGTTTGGACGGGACTCACTATGGCTACACCTTC
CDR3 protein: CASGLDGTHYGYTF

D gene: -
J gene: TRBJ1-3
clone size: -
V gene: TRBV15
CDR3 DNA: TGTGCCACCAGCAGACAACAGGGTATGGTAAACACCATATATTTT
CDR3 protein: CATSRQQGMVNTIYF

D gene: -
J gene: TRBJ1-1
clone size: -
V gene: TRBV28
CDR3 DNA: TGTGCCAGCAGTGGCAGCACTGAAGCTTTCTTT
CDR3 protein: CASSGSTEAFF

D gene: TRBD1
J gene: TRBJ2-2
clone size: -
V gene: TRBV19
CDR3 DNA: TGTGCCACACCTCGGGACAGGAACACCGGGGAGCTGTTTTTT
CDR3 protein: CATPRDRNTGELFF

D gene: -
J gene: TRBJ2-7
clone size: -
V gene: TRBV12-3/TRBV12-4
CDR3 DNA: TGTGCCAGCAGTTTAACCACAGGGATTGAGCAGTACTTC
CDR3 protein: CASSLTTGIEQYF

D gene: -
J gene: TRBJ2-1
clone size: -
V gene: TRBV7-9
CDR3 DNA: TGTGCCAGCAGCTTACAGGGCCTGAACAATGAGCAGTTCTTC
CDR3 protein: CASSLQGLNNEQFF

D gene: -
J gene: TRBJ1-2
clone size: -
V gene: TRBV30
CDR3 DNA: TGTGCCTGGAGCCAGAACTATGGCTACACCTTC
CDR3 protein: CAWSQNYGYTF

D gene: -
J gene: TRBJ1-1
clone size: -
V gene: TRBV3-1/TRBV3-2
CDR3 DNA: TGTGCCAGCAGCCACCCTCGACAGGCCTATGAAGCTTTCTTT
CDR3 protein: CASSHPRQAYEAFF

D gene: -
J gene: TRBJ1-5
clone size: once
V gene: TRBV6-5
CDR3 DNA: TGTGCCAGCAGGCGGGAGAACGATCAGCCCCAGCATTTT
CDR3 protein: CASRRENDQPQHF

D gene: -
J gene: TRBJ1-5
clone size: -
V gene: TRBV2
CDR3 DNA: TGTGCCAGCAGGCCCGAGGGGTGGGGTCAGCCCCAGCATTTT
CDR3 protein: CASRPEGWGQPQHF

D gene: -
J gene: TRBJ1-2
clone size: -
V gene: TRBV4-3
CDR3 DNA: TGCGCCAGCAGCCAAGAGGCGGACGGTAACTATGGCTACACCTTC
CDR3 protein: CASSQEADGNYGYTF

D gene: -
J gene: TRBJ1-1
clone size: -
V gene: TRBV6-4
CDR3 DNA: TGTGCCAGCAGTGACTCGCTGAACACTGAAGCTTTCTTT
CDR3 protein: CASSDSLNTEAFF

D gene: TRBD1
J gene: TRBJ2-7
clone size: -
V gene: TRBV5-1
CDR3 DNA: TGCGCCAGCAGCCCCTCCGGGACAGGGACCTACGAGCAGTACTTC
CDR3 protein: CASSPSGTGTYEQYF

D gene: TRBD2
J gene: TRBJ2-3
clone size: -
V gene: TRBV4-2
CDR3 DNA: TGTGCCGGCAGCCAAGCCGGACTAGCGGGTTTAGGCGCAGATACGCAGTATTTT
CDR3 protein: CAGSQAGLAGLGADTQYF

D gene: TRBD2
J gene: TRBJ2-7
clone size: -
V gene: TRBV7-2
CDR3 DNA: TGTGCCAGCAGCGGTAGCGGGAGGCCTACCATCTACGAGCAGTACTTC
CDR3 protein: CASSGSGRPTIYEQYF

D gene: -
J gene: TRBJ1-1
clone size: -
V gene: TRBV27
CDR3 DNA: TGTGCCAGCAGTTTATCGCCAGACTTGAACACTGAAGCTTTCTTT
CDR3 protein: CASSLSPDLNTEAFF

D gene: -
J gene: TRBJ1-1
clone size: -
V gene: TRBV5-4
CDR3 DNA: TGTGCCAGCAGCATTGGGGGAGGGGGTATGAACACTGAAGCTTTCTTT
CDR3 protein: CASSIGGGGMNTEAFF

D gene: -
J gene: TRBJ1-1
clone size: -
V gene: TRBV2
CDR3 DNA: TGTGCCAGCAGTGAATTGTACCGGAACACTGAAGCTTTCTTT
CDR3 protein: CASSELYRNTEAFF